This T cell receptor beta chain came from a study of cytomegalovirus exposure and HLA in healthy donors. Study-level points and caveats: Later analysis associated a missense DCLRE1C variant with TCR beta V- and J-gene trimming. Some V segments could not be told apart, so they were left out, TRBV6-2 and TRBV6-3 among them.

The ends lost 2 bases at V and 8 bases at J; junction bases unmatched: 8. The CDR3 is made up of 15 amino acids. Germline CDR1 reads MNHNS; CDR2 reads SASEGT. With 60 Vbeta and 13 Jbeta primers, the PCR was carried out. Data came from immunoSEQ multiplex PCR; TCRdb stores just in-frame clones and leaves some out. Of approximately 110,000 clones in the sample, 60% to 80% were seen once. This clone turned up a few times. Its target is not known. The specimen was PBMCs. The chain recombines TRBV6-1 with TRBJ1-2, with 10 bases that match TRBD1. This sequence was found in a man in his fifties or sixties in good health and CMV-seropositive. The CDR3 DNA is TGTGCCAGCAGTGAACGAGGGACAGGGGTGGGAGGCTACACCTTC. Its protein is CASSERGTGVGGYTF.